The 22 T cell receptor beta chains presented below share a single source sample, sequenced in a study of blood T cell repertoires in COVID-19. The protocol was immunoSEQ multiplex PCR, while the TCRdb copy is restricted to in-frame clones and leaves out a portion. The table includes under 40,000 clones, around 85% detected once. The sample was peripheral blood. The receptors were sampled from a woman of 80 years or more with active or convalescent COVID-19.

Comment on this clone: Mismatch with germline at one junction end may stem from a read error. V is TRBV7-8 and J is TRBJ1-2; 9 bases line up with TRBD1. In germline, CDR1 is SGHVS, CDR2 FQNEAQ. The CDR3 totals 16 residues. CDR3 sequence reads: CASSKTPGTGNSGYTF. In DNA, the CDR3 is TGTGCCAGCAGCAAGACTCCCGGGACAGGGAACTCTGGCTACACCTTC.

The chain is built from TRBV5-4 and TRBJ2-1; 7 bases fit TRBD2. Germline V gene data show CDR1 as SGHNT and CDR2 as YYREEE (reference sequence). V trimming: 4 bases; J trimming: 0 bases; junction bases outside the gene matches: 4. The CDR3 has 15 residues. CDR3 amino acids: CASSRTSASYNEQFF. CDR3 sequence (DNA): TGTGCCAGCAGCCGAACTAGCGCCTCCTACAATGAGCAGTTCTTC.

The CDR3 region is CARSEGHRLSTDTQYF. For the CDR3, the DNA is TGTGCCAGGTCAGAAGGACACAGACTTAGCACAGATACGCAGTATTTT. The genes are TRBV30 and TRBJ2-3, with a tentative D call TRBD1 (5 bases). This CDR3 is built from 16 residues. V gave up 8 bases and J gave up 0 bases, with 21 bases separating them. Germline V gene data show CDR1 as GTSNPN and CDR2 as SVGIG (reference sequence).

This chain joins TRBV7-9 and TRBJ2-2; tentatively, D is TRBD2 (5 bases). CDR3 length: 17 amino acids. V gave up 5 bases and J gave up 4 bases, with 20 bases separating them. Germline V gene data show CDR1 as SEHNR and CDR2 as FQNEAQ (reference sequence). CDR3 protein: CASSTTPGSRGTGELFF. The CDR3 DNA reads TGTGCCAGCAGCACAACCCCGGGATCACGGGGCACCGGGGAGCTGTTTTTT.

J is TRBJ1-5 and V is TRBV4-1; 7 bases map to TRBD1. The CDR3 is 16 residues long. CDR1 is MGHRA, CDR2 YSYEKL, per germline. Unmatched junction bases numbered 5, after V lost 2 bases and J lost 1 base. CDR3 protein: CASSQLGGQSNQPQHF. In DNA, the CDR3 is TGCGCCAGCAGCCAACTGGGGGGACAGAGCAATCAGCCCCAGCATTTT.

J is TRBJ2-3 and V is TRBV2; D remains unclear. Trimming shortened V by 4 bases and J by 0 bases, and 8 bases separated the two germline ends. The CDR3 spans 14 residues. Germline CDR1 is SNHLY and CDR2 is FYNNEI. The DNA of the CDR3 is TGTGCCAGCAGTGTGTCCACTAGCACAGATACGCAGTATTTT. It specifies CASSVSTSTDTQYF.

The gene calls are TRBV5-1 and TRBJ1-2, with 10 bases matching TRBD1. This CDR3 is built from 13 residues. V shed 4 bases, J shed 8 bases, and the junction held 5 bases outside the gene matches. Germline V gene data show CDR1 as SGHRS and CDR2 as YFSETQ. CDR3 in amino acids: CASSLGQGEGYTF. The DNA of the CDR3 is TGCGCCAGCAGCCTAGGACAGGGGGAAGGCTACACCTTC.

This chain connects TRBV4-1 to TRBJ2-3, with TRBD2 matching 7 bases. CDR1 MGHRA and CDR2 YSYEKL come from the germline V gene. V was pared by 3 bases and J by 8 bases, with 5 bases of the junction left unmatched. The CDR3 consists of 13 residues. The CDR3 reads CASSQTSWPTQYF. The CDR3 DNA sequence: TGCGCCAGCAGCCAGACTAGCTGGCCTACGCAGTATTTT.

The V call is TRBV5-5, the J call TRBJ2-1; the match to TRBD1 covers 7 bases. The CDR3 consists of 14 residues. Trimming at V came to 5 bases and at J to 4 bases, leaving 6 bases not matched to a gene. Germline-derived CDR1 and CDR2 are SGHKS and YYEKEE (reference sequence). The CDR3 loop is CASSQGQSYNEQFF. Written as DNA, the CDR3 is TGTGCCAGCAGTCAGGGACAGTCGTACAATGAGCAGTTCTTC.

This clone was seen once. The chain recombines TRBV7-8 with TRBJ2-4, with TRBD2 matching over 14 bases. The CDR3 has 18 residues. With V trimmed by 1 base and J by 0 bases, 2 bases remained unmatched. Looked up from germline, CDR1 is SGHVS and CDR2 is FQNEAQ. Written as DNA, the CDR3 is TGTGCCAGCAGCTTAGGACTAGCGGGGGGGCTAGCCAAAAACATTCAGTACTTC. Translating gives CASSLGLAGGLAKNIQYF.

The chain couples TRBV5-5 to TRBJ2-3, with D hard to call. The CDR3 extends over 12 amino acids. Germline assignment: CDR1 SGHKS and CDR2 YYEKEE (reference sequence). Trimming took 4 bases from V and 6 from J, leaving 9 bases between them. This CDR3 reads CASSGWQDTQYF. DNA of the CDR3: TGTGCCAGCAGCGGCTGGCAGGATACGCAGTATTTT.

The chain employs TRBV2 and TRBJ2-5; no reliable D call. V was pared by 1 base and J by 1 base, with 10 bases between. The CDR3 contains 15 residues. Germline CDR1 SNHLY, CDR2 FYNNEI. This CDR3 reads CASSEVTRSQETQYF. CDR3 nucleotide sequence: TGTGCCAGCAGTGAAGTAACTCGGTCCCAAGAGACCCAGTACTTC.

The chain links TRBV27 to TRBJ2-5; D may be TRBD1 (6 bases). The CDR3 spans 17 residues. Trimming pared 2 bases from V and 1 base from J, leaving 17 bases between. CDR1 and CDR2 (germline): MNHEY, SMNVEV (reference sequence). In DNA form, the CDR3 reads TGTGCCAGCAGTTTAGGGTCGATGGGGGCGGGCCAAGAGACCCAGTACTTC. It codes for CASSLGSMGAGQETQYF.

This clone was detected only once. This chain connects TRBV2 to TRBJ1-1, with D possibly TRBD1 on 5 matching bases. Per germline, CDR1 SNHLY and CDR2 FYNNEI. The CDR3 is 14 amino acids. V was pared by 3 bases and J by 3 bases, with 11 bases between. CDR3 in amino acids: CASSEQGGYTEAFF. The CDR3 DNA is TGTGCCAGCAGTGAGCAGGGAGGGTACACTGAAGCTTTCTTT.

The chain recombines TRBV18 with TRBJ2-2; weak D call: TRBD1 (5 bases). V gave up 6 bases and J gave up 4 bases, with 18 bases separating them. The CDR3 is 16 amino acids. Germline V gene sequence: CDR1 KGHSH, CDR2 LQKENI. The CDR3 here is CASSRDKSTVTGELFF. The CDR3 nucleotides read TGTGCCAGCTCCAGGGATAAGTCGACAGTCACCGGGGAGCTGTTTTTT. The complete variable domain, with remaining parts taken from reference TRBV18 and TRBJ2-2, reads NAGVMQNPRHLVRRRGQEARLRCSPMKGHSHVYWYRQLPEEGLKFMVYLQKENIIDESGMPKERFSAEFPKEGPSILRIQQVVRGDSAAYFCASSRDKSTVTGELFFGEGSRLTVL.

The gene calls are TRBV19 and TRBJ1-2; TRBD1 agrees at 9 bases. CDR3 size: 12 residues. V shed 5 bases, J shed 7 bases, and the junction held 2 bases outside the gene matches. Looked up from germline, CDR1 is LNHDA and CDR2 is SQIVND (reference sequence). The CDR3 nucleotides are TGTGCCAGTAGTGGGACAGGGTCTGGCTACACCTTC. It yields the protein CASSGTGSGYTF.

V gene TRBV29-1 combines with J gene TRBJ1-4; a possible D gene is TRBD1 (6 bases). Germline CDR1 is SQVTM and CDR2 is ANQGSEA. CDR3 length equals 12 residues. Trimming cost V 3 bases and J 6 bases, with 8 bases left between them. The CDR3 sequence: CSVEGADEKLFF. As DNA, the CDR3 is TGCAGCGTTGAGGGGGCAGATGAAAAACTGTTTTTT.

The V call is TRBV5-1, the J call TRBJ1-2, with 8 bases that match TRBD1. The J segment lost 2 bases and the V segment lost 3 bases, leaving 3 bases of the junction unmatched. CDR3 length: 14 residues. Germline V CDR1 and CDR2: SGHRS, YFSETQ. CDR3 in DNA: TGCGCCAGCAGCTCGACAGGGGACAACTATGGCTACACCTTC. It codes for CASSSTGDNYGYTF.

The chain joins TRBV6-2 or TRBV6-3 to TRBJ2-1; D possibly corresponds to TRBD1 (5 bases). Trimming pared 2 bases from V and 4 bases from J, leaving 12 bases between. The CDR3 has 15 residues. Germline-derived CDR1 and CDR2 are MNHEY and SVGEGT. DNA of the CDR3: TGTGCCAGCAGTTACGACAGCCCAATTTACAATGAGCAGTTCTTC. Translating it yields CASSYDSPIYNEQFF.

The J gene is TRBJ1-1, the V gene TRBV5-1; D perhaps matches TRBD1 (5 bases). Trimming took 4 bases from V and 4 from J, leaving 14 bases between them. Per the germline V gene, CDR1 is SGHRS and CDR2 is YFSETQ. The CDR3 is 14 amino acids. The CDR3: CASSTTTVATEAFF. The CDR3 region has the DNA TGCGCCAGCAGCACTACGACAGTTGCCACTGAAGCTTTCTTT.

J is TRBJ1-1 and V is TRBV18; D ambiguous. The germline V gene encodes CDR1 KGHSH and CDR2 LQKENI. The V end lost 3 bases, the J end lost 3 bases, and 14 bases lay between the germline ends. CDR3 length: 15 amino acids. The CDR3 DNA reads TGTGCCAGCTCACCGGTGAGGGCCCGTGACACTGAAGCTTTCTTT. This encodes CASSPVRARDTEAFF.

V usage is TRBV2 and J usage is TRBJ1-4; 12 bases align to TRBD1. J gave up 3 bases and V 6 bases, and 5 bases lay outside the gene matches. The germline gives CDR1 SNHLY, CDR2 FYNNEI. This CDR3 region has 16 residues. CDR3 bases: TGTGCCAGCAGACCGGGACAGGGGGCGCCTAATGAAAAACTGTTTTTT. Translation: CASRPGQGAPNEKLFF.